The present TCR beta chain was sequenced within a study of T cells expressing NK-cell markers. Study details: The authors derived TCR beta repertoires from sorted CD3+CD56+NKG2C+, CD3+CD56+NKG2C- and CD3+CD56-NKG2C+ T cells. Of eight sequenced donors, seven were HCMV-seropositive and one HCMV-seronegative. The study's findings and limits: Four donors showed these clonotypes also leading the CD3+CD56-NKG2C+ fraction.

A 5'RACE template switching approach incorporating UMIs was used to make TCR beta cDNA. TCRdb reanalyzed the 5' RACE reads and collapses them to one entry per CDR3 protein, without DNA. The data include about 450,000 distinct CDR3 sequences; the top ten clones carry roughly 8%. The length of the CDR3 is 15 residues. CDR1 is MDHEN, CDR2 SYDVKM, per germline. On this clonotype: Its matching antigen is unknown.

The chain links TRBV28 to TRBJ2-4; the D call of TRBD2 rests on TCRdb alone, since no DNA is present to check it. Input material: blood T cells: a sorted CD56 or NKG2C T cell subset, CD4+ or CD8+ T cells, or bulk PBMC T cells (not recorded which). The sequence derives from a woman aged 18 to 69 in good health. The CDR3 loop reads CASSSAGTGNNIQYF.